The rows below give T cell receptor beta chains drawn from one sample of a study of human T cells and chemical hapten exposure. One entry per CDR3 protein, called by TCRdb with MiXCR from the RACE reads. The sample records 200,000 to 300,000 distinct CDR3 sequences, around 9.3% being singletons. The material sequenced was whole blood, taken in connection with sensitization to the hapten diphenylcyclopropenone (DPC). These receptors were collected from a woman aged 40 to 49 with alopecia areata. Some clones in this sample may be carry-over from other donors' samples. CDR3s include the opening cysteine and the closing phenylalanine or tryptophan. Fields, in order: clone size, J gene, D gene, V gene, CDR3 length, CDR3 protein, CDR3 DNA. The D gene is left open where the match is weak. Rows give clone size only sometimes, using once, few, many, or a class for an expanded clone.

.	TRBJ2-7	.	TRBV5-1	14	CASSLTGSRNEQYF	TGCGCCAGCAGCTTGACCGGGAGTCGGAACGAGCAGTACTTC
.	TRBJ2-1	TRBD2	TRBV6-2/TRBV6-3	17	CASSSPSAGGTYNEQFF	TGTGCCAGCAGTTCACCCTCCGCGGGAGGAACCTACAATGAGCAGTTCTTC
many	TRBJ1-2	.	TRBV6-2/TRBV6-3	14	CASSPLQGTYGYTF	TGTGCCAGCAGTCCTCTACAGGGTACCTATGGCTACACCTTC
.	TRBJ2-1	TRBD2	TRBV27	15	CASSFSGRVNNEQFF	TGTGCCAGCAGTTTTAGCGGGAGGGTGAACAATGAGCAGTTCTTC
.	TRBJ2-2	TRBD2	TRBV20-1	16	CSARNSGRANTGELFF	TGCAGTGCTAGAAACTCCGGGAGGGCGAACACCGGGGAGCTGTTTTTT
many	TRBJ1-1	.	TRBV9	12	CASSVGDTEAFF	TGTGCCAGCAGCGTAGGGGACACTGAAGCTTTCTTT
many	TRBJ2-2	TRBD1	TRBV9	16	CASSVYDRGTTGELFF	TGTGCCAGCAGCGTTTACGACAGGGGTACCACCGGGGAGCTGTTTTTT
few	TRBJ1-5	.	TRBV6-2/TRBV6-3	14	CASSPVVVDQPQHF	TGTGCCAGCAGTCCGGTGGTGGTTGATCAGCCCCAGCATTTT
.	TRBJ2-1	TRBD2	TRBV6-2/TRBV6-3	14	CASSYSRLADEQFF	TGTGCCAGCAGTTACTCCCGACTAGCGGATGAGCAGTTCTTC
.	TRBJ2-5	.	TRBV20-1	13	CSARGGQGETQYF	TGCAGTGCTAGAGGCGGGCAGGGAGAGACCCAGTACTTC
many	TRBJ1-4	.	TRBV11-2	16	CASSQNSGGYNEKLFF	TGTGCCAGCAGCCAAAATTCCGGGGGATATAATGAAAAACTGTTTTTT
many	TRBJ2-3	.	TRBV29-1	17	CSVLVRYPGHGTDTQYF	TGCAGCGTCTTGGTCCGCTATCCGGGACACGGCACAGATACGCAGTATTTT
few	TRBJ2-3	.	TRBV20-1	12	CSVGSYTDTQYF	TGCAGTGTTGGCTCTTACACAGATACGCAGTATTTT
.	TRBJ2-7	.	TRBV5-6	13	CASSLDRVYEQYF	TGTGCCAGCAGCTTGGACAGGGTCTACGAGCAGTACTTC
.	TRBJ2-7	TRBD1	TRBV2	14	CATATGQGASEQYF	TGTGCCACCGCGACCGGACAGGGGGCTAGTGAGCAGTACTTC
few	TRBJ2-7	TRBD1	TRBV10-3	15	CAISEGTGAPYEQYF	TGTGCCATCAGTGAAGGGACAGGGGCCCCCTACGAGCAGTACTTC
.	TRBJ2-7	.	TRBV5-6	16	CASSLVGRGSSYEQYF	TGTGCCAGCAGCTTGGTGGGCAGGGGAAGCTCCTACGAGCAGTACTTC
few	TRBJ1-5	.	TRBV28	13	CASREQGNQPQHF	TGTGCCAGCCGAGAACAGGGCAATCAGCCCCAGCATTTT
.	TRBJ2-5	.	TRBV15	13	CATSRAPTETQYF	TGTGCCACCAGCAGGGCACCCACAGAGACCCAGTACTTC
few	TRBJ1-1	TRBD1	TRBV28	14	CASGGGQGYTEAFF	TGTGCCAGCGGCGGAGGACAGGGCTACACTGAAGCTTTCTTT
.	TRBJ1-1	.	TRBV11-1	15	CASSLAQLMNTEAFF	TGTGCCAGCAGCTTAGCCCAATTAATGAACACTGAAGCTTTCTTT
many	TRBJ2-3	TRBD2	TRBV11-2	20	CASSLRILTSGSLGADTQYF	TGTGCCAGCAGCCTCAGGATCCTGACTAGCGGGAGTCTCGGGGCAGATACGCAGTATTTT
many	TRBJ1-2	TRBD1	TRBV2	12	CAVQDRDDGYTF	TGTGCCGTACAGGACAGGGATGACGGCTACACCTTC
few	TRBJ1-6	.	TRBV6-6	17	CASSARGGSSYNSPLHF	TGTGCCAGCAGTGCCCGTGGGGGGAGCTCCTATAATTCACCCCTCCACTTT
few	TRBJ2-2	.	TRBV27	15	CASSSYDRNTGELFF	TGTGCCAGCAGTTCCTACGACAGGAACACCGGGGAGCTGTTTTTT
many	TRBJ2-1	TRBD1	TRBV7-8	15	CASSLIQGAYNEQFF	TGTGCCAGCAGCTTGATCCAGGGGGCCTACAATGAGCAGTTCTTC
many	TRBJ2-7	.	TRBV5-1	13	CASSFGGTYEQYF	TGCGCCAGCAGCTTCGGGGGAACCTACGAGCAGTACTTC
many	TRBJ1-1	TRBD1	TRBV4-2	17	CASSQLLGQGVNTEAFF	TGTGCCAGCAGCCAACTCCTGGGGCAGGGGGTGAACACTGAAGCTTTCTTT
.	TRBJ2-7	TRBD2	TRBV4-2	15	CASRTGTSGTYEQYF	TGTGCCAGCAGAACAGGGACTAGCGGTACCTACGAGCAGTACTTC
many	TRBJ1-5	.	TRBV6-5	18	CASSYEMFGRGSGQPQHF	TGTGCCAGCAGTTATGAAATGTTCGGTCGGGGTTCGGGTCAGCCCCAGCATTTT
.	TRBJ2-3	TRBD1	TRBV9	17	CASSRSNRDRGTDTQYF	TGTGCCAGCAGCAGAAGCAACCGGGACAGGGGCACAGATACGCAGTATTTT
.	TRBJ1-2	.	TRBV11-2	17	CASSLGMTATRNYGYTF	TGTGCCAGCAGCTTAGGGATGACAGCGACCCGTAACTATGGCTACACCTTC
.	TRBJ2-3	TRBD2	TRBV12-3/TRBV12-4	15	CASSWFRGRADTQYF	TGTGCCAGCAGTTGGTTCCGCGGGAGGGCAGATACGCAGTATTTT
many	TRBJ2-4	TRBD1	TRBV28	14	CASSLTGTSDIQYF	TGTGCCAGCAGTCTGACAGGGACGTCCGACATTCAGTACTTC
many	TRBJ1-1	.	TRBV28	12	CASSGSGDEAFF	TGTGCCAGCAGCGGGAGCGGGGATGAAGCTTTCTTT
few	TRBJ2-3	TRBD2	TRBV4-2	16	CASSHVTSGNTDTQYF	TGTGCCAGCAGCCACGTGACTAGCGGCAACACAGATACGCAGTATTTT
few	TRBJ2-1	TRBD2	TRBV7-8	16	CASSLHLLAGHNEQFF	TGTGCCAGCAGCCTCCACTTACTAGCGGGTCATAATGAGCAGTTCTTC
few	TRBJ1-6	TRBD1	TRBV20-1	14	CSAARDSLGSPLHF	TGCAGTGCTGCCCGGGACAGTCTGGGTTCACCCCTCCACTTT
many	TRBJ2-6	.	TRBV4-3	15	CASSQDNSGANVLTF	TGCGCCAGCAGCCAAGACAACTCTGGGGCCAACGTCCTGACTTTC
.	TRBJ1-3	.	TRBV6-2/TRBV6-3	13	CASSYESRNTIYF	TGTGCCAGCAGTTACGAGAGCAGAAACACCATATATTTT
.	TRBJ2-7	TRBD2	TRBV6-5	15	CASSYNFAGVYEQYF	TGTGCCAGCAGTTATAATTTTGCGGGAGTCTACGAGCAGTACTTC
many	TRBJ1-1	TRBD1	TRBV6-6	14	CASSSGQGATEAFF	TGTGCCAGCAGTTCAGGACAGGGGGCCACTGAAGCTTTCTTT
few	TRBJ2-7	TRBD2	TRBV27	15	CASSFKASGSYEQYF	TGTGCCAGCAGTTTTAAGGCTAGCGGGAGCTACGAGCAGTACTTC
.	TRBJ1-6	.	TRBV18	13	CASSDSGNSPLHF	TGTGCCAGCTCAGACTCAGGGAATTCACCCCTCCACTTT
.	TRBJ2-2	TRBD2	TRBV7-2	15	CASRRLAGETGELFF	TGTGCCAGCAGAAGACTAGCGGGAGAGACCGGGGAGCTGTTTTTT
few	TRBJ2-5	.	TRBV20-1	13	CSASKGNQETQYF	TGCAGTGCTAGTAAGGGAAACCAAGAGACCCAGTACTTC
.	TRBJ2-7	.	TRBV9	15	CASSPRVWGGNEQYF	TGTGCCAGCAGCCCCCGGGTTTGGGGAGGCAACGAGCAGTACTTC
.	TRBJ2-3	.	TRBV6-2/TRBV6-3	12	CASSQAFNTQYF	TGTGCCAGCAGCCAAGCCTTTAATACGCAGTATTTT
.	TRBJ2-7	.	TRBV6-5	17	CASRIAYWAESSYEQYF	TGTGCCAGCAGGATAGCTTACTGGGCAGAATCGTCCTACGAGCAGTACTTC
.	TRBJ1-1	.	TRBV9	15	CASSPHLMTNTEAFF	TGTGCCAGCAGCCCACACTTAATGACCAACACTGAAGCTTTCTTT
.	TRBJ2-1	TRBD2	TRBV12-3/TRBV12-4	16	CASSASSGLVLLEQFF	TGTGCCAGCAGTGCCTCTAGCGGACTCGTTTTACTAGAGCAGTTCTTC
.	TRBJ2-5	.	TRBV12-3/TRBV12-4	10	CASGKETQYF	TGTGCCAGCGGAAAAGAGACCCAGTACTTC
few	TRBJ2-4	.	TRBV28	17	CASSEAERSLAKNIQYF	TGTGCCAGCAGTGAGGCTGAGCGGTCCTTGGCCAAAAACATTCAGTACTTC
many	TRBJ2-7	TRBD1	TRBV9	14	CASSVGQGAYEQYF	TGTGCCAGCAGCGTAGGGCAGGGGGCTTACGAGCAGTACTTC